The next 11 T cell receptor beta chains were all read from a single sample in a study of blood T cell repertoires in COVID-19. Method: immunoSEQ multiplex PCR; TCRdb's copy keeps in-frame clones and lacks some. The data contain 70,000 or so clones, 80% to 90% of them singletons. The sequencing sample was made of peripheral blood. The source of these receptors is a man aged 55 to 69 with acute or convalescent COVID-19.

V is TRBV18 and J is TRBJ2-7, with a tentative D call TRBD2 (5 bases). CDR1 is KGHSH and CDR2 is LQKENI in the germline V gene. Trimming cost V 1 base and J 4 bases, with 14 bases left between them. The CDR3 has 15 residues. This CDR3 reads CASSPQSSGLYEQYF. As DNA, the CDR3 is TGTGCCAGCTCACCACAGTCCAGCGGACTTTACGAGCAGTACTTC.

This clone was found a few times. The gene calls are TRBV6-5 and TRBJ1-4, with unresolved D. This CDR3 has 15 amino acids. Germline CDR1 is MNHEY and CDR2 is SVGAGI. V lost 7 bases, J lost 6 bases, and 18 bases lay in between. For the CDR3, the DNA is TGTGCCAGCAAAGAAAGGGCTCCCGGGGATGAAAAACTGTTTTTT. Protein sequence: CASKERAPGDEKLFF.

The J gene is TRBJ1-1, the V gene TRBV5-8; 10 nucleotides agree with TRBD1. The germline V gene has CDR1 SGHTS and CDR2 YDEGEE. V shed 5 bases, J shed 4 bases, and the junction held 5 bases outside the gene matches. CDR3 size: 14 residues. CDR3 DNA: TGTGCCAGCAGATTCGACAGGGGGCCCACTGAAGCTTTCTTT. Translation gives CASRFDRGPTEAFF.

This clone was observed a handful of times. The rearrangement uses TRBV30 and TRBJ1-2; a weak D match, TRBD1 (5 bases). CDR1 is GTSNPN and CDR2 is SVGIG in the germline V gene (reference sequence). V was shortened by 0 bases and J by 4 bases, with 9 bases between the two germline ends. The CDR3 has 13 amino acids. The CDR3, as DNA: TGTGCCTGGAGTGTACTGCAGGGCTATGGCTACACCTTC. Amino acids: CAWSVLQGYGYTF.

The rearrangement joins TRBV12-5 to TRBJ2-2; the match to TRBD2 covers 9 bases. The germline V gene has CDR1 LGHNT and CDR2 FRNRAP. V shed 0 bases, J shed 4 bases, and the junction held 9 bases outside the gene matches. The CDR3 consists of 18 residues. The CDR3 reads CASGLVLNLAGLTGELFF. The CDR3 coding sequence is TGTGCTAGTGGTTTGGTACTAAATCTAGCGGGGCTCACCGGGGAGCTGTTTTTT.

The J gene is TRBJ2-5, the V gene TRBV5-1; 11 bases map to TRBD2. This CDR3 has 16 residues. CDR1 is SGHRS, CDR2 YFSETQ, per germline. With V trimmed by 0 bases and J by 1 base, 2 bases remained unmatched. The CDR3 DNA is TGCGCCAGCAGCTTGGTACTAGCGGGGGCCCAAGAGACCCAGTACTTC. Translation: CASSLVLAGAQETQYF.

The table lists this clone with a count of one. This sequence joins TRBV4-1 and TRBJ2-1; 11 positions agree with TRBD2. Germline V gives CDR1 MGHRA, CDR2 YSYEKL. V dropped 2 bases and J dropped 4; count of bases not matched to a gene: 4. The length of the CDR3 is 16 residues. Here the CDR3 reads CASSQLAGGGYNEQFF. In DNA, the CDR3 is TGCGCCAGCAGCCAATTAGCGGGAGGGGGTTACAATGAGCAGTTCTTC.

This rearrangement joins TRBV10-3 to TRBJ1-1; tentatively, D is TRBD1 (5 bases). The length of the CDR3 is 12 residues. CDR1 is ENHRY, CDR2 SYGVKD, per germline. The V end was cut by 11 bases, the J end by 3 bases, with 13 bases between. This CDR3 reads CAVAQGYTEAFF. The CDR3 nucleotides are TGTGCCGTAGCCCAGGGTTACACTGAAGCTTTCTTT.

As regards this clone: One junction end does not reproduce the germline sequence, and a read error may be involved. The rearrangement uses TRBV5-4 and TRBJ2-1; TRBD2 matches at 12 bases. The CDR3 spans 12 residues. In germline, CDR1 is SGHNT, CDR2 YYREEE (reference sequence). The CDR3 nucleotides are TGTGCCAGCAGCTCGACTAGCGGGAGACCCCTCTTC. Its translation: CASSSTSGRPLF.

The gene calls are TRBV6-5 and TRBJ2-2; possibly TRBD2 for D (5 bases). Germline CDR1 MNHEY, CDR2 SVGAGI. The length of the CDR3 is 13 residues. Trimming shortened V by 8 bases and J by 7 bases, and 14 bases separated the two germline ends. CDR3: CASCKREIGELFF. CDR3 in DNA: TGTGCCAGCTGTAAGAGGGAAATCGGGGAGCTGTTTTTT.

The chain is built from TRBV9 and TRBJ1-1; the D gene is possibly TRBD1 (6 bases). Germline CDR1 is SGDLS and CDR2 is YYNGEE. Trimming pared 2 bases from V and 1 base from J, leaving 9 bases between. CDR3 length: 14 residues. CDR3 DNA: TGTGCCAGCAGCGTTACAGGGCGGAACACTGAAGCTTTCTTT. Its protein is CASSVTGRNTEAFF.